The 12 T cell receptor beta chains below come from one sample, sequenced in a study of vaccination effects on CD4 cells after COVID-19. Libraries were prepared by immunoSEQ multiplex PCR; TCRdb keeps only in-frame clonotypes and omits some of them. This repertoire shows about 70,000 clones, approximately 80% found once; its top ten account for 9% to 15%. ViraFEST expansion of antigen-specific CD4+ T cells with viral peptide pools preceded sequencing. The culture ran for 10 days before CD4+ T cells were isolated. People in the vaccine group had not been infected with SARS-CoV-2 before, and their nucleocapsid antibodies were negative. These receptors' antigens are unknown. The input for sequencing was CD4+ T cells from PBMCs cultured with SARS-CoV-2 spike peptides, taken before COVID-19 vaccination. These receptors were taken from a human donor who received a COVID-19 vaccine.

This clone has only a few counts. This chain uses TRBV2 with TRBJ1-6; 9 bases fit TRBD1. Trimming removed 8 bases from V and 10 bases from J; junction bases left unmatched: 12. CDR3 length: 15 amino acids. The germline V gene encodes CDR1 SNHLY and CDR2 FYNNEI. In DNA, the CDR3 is TGTGCCAGCGTGGCAGCGAGGACAGGGGAATCACCCCTCCACTTT. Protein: CASVAARTGESPLHF.

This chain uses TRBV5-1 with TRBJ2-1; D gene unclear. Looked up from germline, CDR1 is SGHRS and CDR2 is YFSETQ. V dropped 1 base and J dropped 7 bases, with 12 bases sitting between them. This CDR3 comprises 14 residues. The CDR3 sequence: CASSLTASSNEQFF. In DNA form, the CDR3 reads TGCGCCAGCAGCTTGACCGCCTCTAGTAATGAGCAGTTCTTC.

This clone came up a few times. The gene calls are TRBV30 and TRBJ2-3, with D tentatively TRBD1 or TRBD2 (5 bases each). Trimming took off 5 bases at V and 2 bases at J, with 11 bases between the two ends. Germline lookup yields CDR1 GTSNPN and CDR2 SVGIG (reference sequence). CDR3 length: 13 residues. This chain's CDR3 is CAWAPGPTDTQYF. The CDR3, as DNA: TGTGCCTGGGCACCGGGGCCCACAGATACGCAGTATTTT.

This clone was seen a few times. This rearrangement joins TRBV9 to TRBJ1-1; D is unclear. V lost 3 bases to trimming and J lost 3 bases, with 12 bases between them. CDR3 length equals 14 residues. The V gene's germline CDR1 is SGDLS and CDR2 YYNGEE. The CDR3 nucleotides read TGTGCCAGCAGCGCCGGATTTGCGGACACTGAAGCTTTCTTT. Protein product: CASSAGFADTEAFF.

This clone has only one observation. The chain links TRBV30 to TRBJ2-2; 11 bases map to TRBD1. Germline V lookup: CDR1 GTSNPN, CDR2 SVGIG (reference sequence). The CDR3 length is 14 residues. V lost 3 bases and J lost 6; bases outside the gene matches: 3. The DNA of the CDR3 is TGTGCCTGGAGAGGGACAGGGGGGGCCGGGGAGCTGTTTTTT. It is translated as CAWRGTGGAGELFF.

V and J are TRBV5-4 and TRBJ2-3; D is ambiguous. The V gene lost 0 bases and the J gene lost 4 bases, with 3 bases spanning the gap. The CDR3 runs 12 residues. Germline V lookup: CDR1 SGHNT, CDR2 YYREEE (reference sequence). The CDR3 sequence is CASSLVADTQYF. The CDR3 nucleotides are TGTGCCAGCAGCTTGGTGGCAGATACGCAGTATTTT.

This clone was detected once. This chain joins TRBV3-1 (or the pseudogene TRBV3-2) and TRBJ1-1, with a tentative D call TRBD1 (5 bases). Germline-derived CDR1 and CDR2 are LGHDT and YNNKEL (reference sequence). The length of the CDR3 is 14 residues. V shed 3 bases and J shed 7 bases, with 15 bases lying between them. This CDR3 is CASSHRTGRNEAFF. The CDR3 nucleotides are TGTGCCAGCAGCCACCGAACGGGGCGAAATGAAGCTTTCTTT.

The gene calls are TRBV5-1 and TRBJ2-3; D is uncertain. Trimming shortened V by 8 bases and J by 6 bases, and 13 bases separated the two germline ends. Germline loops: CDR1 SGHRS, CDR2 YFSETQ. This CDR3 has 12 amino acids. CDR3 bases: TGCGCCAGGCATCGGGCCGGGGATACGCAGTATTTT. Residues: CARHRAGDTQYF.

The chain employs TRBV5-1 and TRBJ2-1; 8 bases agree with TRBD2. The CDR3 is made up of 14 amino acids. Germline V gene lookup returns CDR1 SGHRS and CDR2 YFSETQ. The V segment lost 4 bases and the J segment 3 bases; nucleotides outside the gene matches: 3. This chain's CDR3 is CASSTGTSYNEQFF. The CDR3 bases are TGCGCCAGCAGCACGGGGACTAGCTACAATGAGCAGTTCTTC.

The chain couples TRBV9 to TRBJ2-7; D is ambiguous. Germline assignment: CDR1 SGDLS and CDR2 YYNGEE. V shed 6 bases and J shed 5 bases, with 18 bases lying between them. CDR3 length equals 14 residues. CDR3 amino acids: CASIPHPYSDEQYV. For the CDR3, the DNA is TGTGCCAGCATCCCTCATCCCTATTCGGACGAGCAGTACGTC.

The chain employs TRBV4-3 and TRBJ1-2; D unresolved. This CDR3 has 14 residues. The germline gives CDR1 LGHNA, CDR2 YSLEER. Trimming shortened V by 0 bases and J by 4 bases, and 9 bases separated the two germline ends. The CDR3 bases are TGCGCCAGCAGCCAAGATAGGTCCTCCTATGGCTACACCTTC. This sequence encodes CASSQDRSSYGYTF.

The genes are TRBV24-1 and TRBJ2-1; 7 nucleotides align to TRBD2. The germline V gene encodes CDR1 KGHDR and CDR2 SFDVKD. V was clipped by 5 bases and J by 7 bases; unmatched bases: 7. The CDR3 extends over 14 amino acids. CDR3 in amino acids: CATSVSGGGNEQFF. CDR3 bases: TGTGCCACCAGTGTTTCGGGGGGAGGTAATGAGCAGTTCTTC.